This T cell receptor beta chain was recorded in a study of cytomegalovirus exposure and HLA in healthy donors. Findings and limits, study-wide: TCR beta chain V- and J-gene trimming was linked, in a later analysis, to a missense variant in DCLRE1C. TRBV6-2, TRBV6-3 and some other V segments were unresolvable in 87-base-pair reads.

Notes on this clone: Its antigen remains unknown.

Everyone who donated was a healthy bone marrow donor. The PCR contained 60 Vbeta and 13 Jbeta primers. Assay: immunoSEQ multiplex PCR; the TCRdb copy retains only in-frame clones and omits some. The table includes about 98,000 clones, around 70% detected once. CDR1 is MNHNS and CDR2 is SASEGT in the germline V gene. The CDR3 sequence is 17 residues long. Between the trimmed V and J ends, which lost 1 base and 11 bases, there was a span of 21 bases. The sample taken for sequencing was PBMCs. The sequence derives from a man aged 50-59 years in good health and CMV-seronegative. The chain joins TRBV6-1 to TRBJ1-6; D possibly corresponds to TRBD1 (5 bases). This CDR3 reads CASSEVWGERTDPPLHF. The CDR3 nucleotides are TGTGCCAGCAGTGAAGTTTGGGGCGAGAGGACGGATCCACCCCTCCACTTT.